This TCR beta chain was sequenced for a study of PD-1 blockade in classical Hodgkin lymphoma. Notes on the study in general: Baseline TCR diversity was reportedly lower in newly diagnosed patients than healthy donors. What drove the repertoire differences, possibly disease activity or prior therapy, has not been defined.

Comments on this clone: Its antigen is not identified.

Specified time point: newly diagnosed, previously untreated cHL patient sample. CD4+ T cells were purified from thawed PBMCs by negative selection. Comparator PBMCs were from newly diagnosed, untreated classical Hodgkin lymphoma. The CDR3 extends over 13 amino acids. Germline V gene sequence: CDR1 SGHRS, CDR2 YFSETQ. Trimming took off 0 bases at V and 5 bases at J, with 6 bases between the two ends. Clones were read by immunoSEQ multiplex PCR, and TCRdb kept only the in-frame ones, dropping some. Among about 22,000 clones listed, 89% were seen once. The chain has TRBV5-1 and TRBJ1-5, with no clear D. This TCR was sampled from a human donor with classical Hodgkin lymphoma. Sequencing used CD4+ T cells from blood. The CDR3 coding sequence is TGCGCCAGCAGCTTGGGTGGTGATCAGCCCCAGCATTTT. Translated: CASSLGGDQPQHF.